This T cell receptor beta chain emerged from a study of blood T cell repertoires in COVID-19. Study-level background: COVID-19 samples collected from the United States, Italy and Spain covered acute and convalescent phases. PBMCs, B-cell-depleted T cells, or T cells provided the cDNA or gDNA that made up the material.

The CDR3 runs to 15 residues. V lost 3 bases, J lost 6 bases, and 7 bases stayed unmatched. Looked up from germline, CDR1 is SGHTS and CDR2 is YDEGEE. TCRdb's copy holds only in-frame clones and misses some; the assay was immunoSEQ multiplex PCR. Among roughly 250,000 clones listed, about 90% were seen once. The sequenced sample consisted of peripheral blood. The TCR was taken from a middle-aged woman with acute or convalescent COVID-19. The chain recombines TRBV5-8 with TRBJ2-5; 11 nucleotides align to TRBD1. The CDR3 DNA reads as TGTGCCAGCAGCTGGCGGACAGGGGGCACAAAGACCCAGTACTTC. It specifies CASSWRTGGTKTQYF.